This TCR beta chain was identified during a study of cytomegalovirus exposure and HLA in healthy donors. Study-level points and caveats: Previously analyzed data showed that most TCR beta V segments were productive at a frequency of about 87% or about 30%. Specific recognition of CMV antigens was confirmed in vitro for a few chains (all CMV-associated). TCR beta chains numbering some 160 were designated cytomegalovirus-associated.

V shed 4 bases and J shed 0 bases, with 13 bases lying between them. The CDR3 sequence is 15 residues long. From germline, CDR1 is SGHNT and CDR2 YYREEE (reference sequence). Amplification used 60 Vbeta primers and 13 Jbeta primers. Sequencing was performed with immunoSEQ multiplex PCR; in TCRdb, only in-frame clones are kept and a portion is missing. Of under 200,000 clones listed, over 80% were seen once; the top ten hold about 5%. This clone showed up just a few times. Its antigen is as yet unknown. The source material was PBMCs. The origin of this receptor is a woman aged 45-65 years in good health and CMV-seropositive. This sequence joins TRBV5-4 and TRBJ1-1, with a tentative D call TRBD1 (5 bases). This chain's CDR3 is CASSPITGLNTEAFF. CDR3 DNA sequence: TGTGCCAGCAGCCCTATAACAGGACTGAACACTGAAGCTTTCTTT.